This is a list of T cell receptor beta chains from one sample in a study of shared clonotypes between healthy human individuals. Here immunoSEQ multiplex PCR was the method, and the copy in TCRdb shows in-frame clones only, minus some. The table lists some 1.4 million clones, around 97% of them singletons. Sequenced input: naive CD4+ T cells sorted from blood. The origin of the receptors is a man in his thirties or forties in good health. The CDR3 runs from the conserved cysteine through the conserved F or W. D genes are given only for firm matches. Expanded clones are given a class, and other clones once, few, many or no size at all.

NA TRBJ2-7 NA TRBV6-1 TGTGCCAGCAGAGCCGAATCCAGGGCGGCAAGAGGGTACTTC CASRAESRAARGYF
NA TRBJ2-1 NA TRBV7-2 TGTGCCAGCAGCTTAAACGGGGGCTCCTACAATGAGCAGTTCTTC CASSLNGGSYNEQFF
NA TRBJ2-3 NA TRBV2 TGTGCCAGCAGGGGCGGTCCCCGCACAGATACGCAGTATTTT CASRGGPRTDTQYF
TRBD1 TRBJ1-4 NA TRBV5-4 TGTGCCAGCAGCTCCTGGACAGGGGGTTTAGCGGGAAAACTGTTTTTT CASSSWTGGLAGKLFF
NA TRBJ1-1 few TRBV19 TGTGCCAGTCAGCTATGGGGGGGAACGAACACTGAAGCTTTCTTT CASQLWGGTNTEAFF
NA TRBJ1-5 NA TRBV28 TGTGCCAGCAGTTCCCCCGGACTACAGCCCCAGCATTTT CASSSPGLQPQHF
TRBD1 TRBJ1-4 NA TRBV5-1 TGCGCCAGCAGCTTACAGGGGAGTAATGAAAAACTGTTTTTT CASSLQGSNEKLFF
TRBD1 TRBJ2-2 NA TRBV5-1 TGCGCCAGCAGCCTGGACAGGGAAACCGGGGAGCTGTTTTTT CASSLDRETGELFF
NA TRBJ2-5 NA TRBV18 TGTGCCAGCTCGCGAACAGCGGTCCAAGAGACCCAGTACTTC CASSRTAVQETQYF
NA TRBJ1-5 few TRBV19 TGTGCCAGTAGCCGAGGACGGATAAGCAGCAATCAGCCCCAGCATTTT CASSRGRISSNQPQHF
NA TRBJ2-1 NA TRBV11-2 TGTGCCAGCAGCTTGGCCTCTGTGGTCAATGAGCAGTTCTTC CASSLASVVNEQFF
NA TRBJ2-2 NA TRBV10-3 TGTGCCATCCGGCGGGACCCCGACACCGGGGAGCTGTTTTTT CAIRRDPDTGELFF
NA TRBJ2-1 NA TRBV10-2 TGCGCCAGCACCCCACTTCGGATCGGGTACAATGAGCAGTTCTTC CASTPLRIGYNEQFF
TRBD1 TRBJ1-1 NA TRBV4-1 TGCGCCAGCAGCCATACAGACAGGGGGAACACTGAAGCTTTCTTT CASSHTDRGNTEAFF
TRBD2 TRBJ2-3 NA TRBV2 TGTGCCAGCAGCGCGGGACTAGCGGGGAGCACAGATACGCAGTATTTT CASSAGLAGSTDTQYF
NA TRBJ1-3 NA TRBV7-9 TGTGCCAGCAGCTTAGTGGCCTGGGGACTCTCTGGAAACACCATATATTTT CASSLVAWGLSGNTIYF
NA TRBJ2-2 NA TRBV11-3 TGTGCCAGCAGCTTCGTGGGGAGCACCGGGGAGCTGTTTTTT CASSFVGSTGELFF
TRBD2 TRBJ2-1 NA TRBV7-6 TGTGCCAGCAGCTCCCGAGGGGGGGGTCTAGCGGGAGGATGGTCCTACAATGAGCAGTTCTTC CASSSRGGGLAGGWSYNEQFF
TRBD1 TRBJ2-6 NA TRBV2 TGTGCCAGCAGTGAACAGGGGGTGGGGGCCTCTGGGGCCAACGTCCTGACTTTC CASSEQGVGASGANVLTF